This T cell receptor beta chain was captured by sequencing in a study of blood T cell repertoires in COVID-19. The CDR3 loop spans 15 amino acids. CDR1 and CDR2 (germline): MNHEY, SVGAGI. V shed 6 bases and J 2 bases; nucleotides not matched to a gene: 8. Followed longitudinally, the Seattle patients had been enrolled during active infection. Authors' methods: Estimated nucleated cell counts came from reference gene primer amplification. Produced via immunoSEQ multiplex PCR; TCRdb's table is partial and in-frame only. V and J calls and clone size are those listed in that table; D and trimming were worked out from the DNA. In the table there are approximately 340,000 clones, approximately 88% of which are singletons. As regards this clone: Additional DNA sequences in this sample encode the identical CDR3.

This TCR came from a man aged 25 to 45 with COVID-19, enrolled during active disease. Sequenced: peripheral blood. The chain carries TRBV6-5 and TRBJ2-5; TRBD1 aligns across 8 bases. The CDR3 region has the DNA TGTGCCAGCAGGCGGACAGGGACACTACAAGAGACCCAGTACTTC. Amino acids: CASRRTGTLQETQYF.